Below, 30 T cell receptor beta chains from the same sample are listed, as sequenced in a study of blood T cells in healthy people across ages. A J-beta primer mix and a sample-barcoded 5' primer were used in a second PCR of roughly 6 to 12 cycles. TCRdb reprocessed the 5' RACE reads via MiXCR and lists one record per CDR3 protein. The sample shows 750,000 to 850,000 distinct CDR3 sequences, about 25% of them seen only once. These sequences were also reported in another study, on T cells of mothers and their children.

Sequencing was performed on blood. All receptors come from a boy aged 10-17 years in good health.

This clonotype came up many times. This sequence joins TRBV7-8 and TRBJ1-5; D perhaps matches TRBD1 (6 bases). Germline lookup yields CDR1 SGHVS and CDR2 FQNEAQ. V lost 2 bases to trimming and J lost 4 bases, with 15 bases between them. This CDR3 has 16 amino acids. DNA for the CDR3: TGTGCCAGCAGCTTATTAGCTGGACAGCCGAATCAGCCCCAGCATTTT. Translation gives CASSLLAGQPNQPQHF.

This clonotype was recorded a few times. V and J are TRBV28 and TRBJ2-3; 8 bases line up with TRBD2. Germline values: CDR1 MDHEN, CDR2 SYDVKM. Losses at the gene ends were 7 bases for V and 1 base for J; bases not matched to a gene: 10. The CDR3 spans 16 residues. The CDR3 here is CASNESAGGRTDTQYF. Here the CDR3 DNA reads TGTGCCAGCAATGAGTCCGCGGGGGGCCGCACAGATACGCAGTATTTT.

Only a few counts were recorded for this clonotype. In nucleotides, the CDR3 is TGTGCCAGCAGCTCGGGCCTCCGGGGGGATACGCAGTATTTT. Translating it yields CASSSGLRGDTQYF. The chain employs TRBV7-9 and TRBJ2-3, with D tentatively TRBD2 (6 bases). Germline V gene sequence: CDR1 SEHNR, CDR2 FQNEAQ (reference sequence). CDR3 length equals 14 residues. V lost 4 bases to trimming and J lost 6 bases, with 14 bases between them.

In this sample, this clonotype turned up once. This rearrangement joins TRBV28 to TRBJ2-1, with a possible D match to TRBD2 (5 bases). Germline lookup yields CDR1 MDHEN and CDR2 SYDVKM. The CDR3 is 15 amino acids. The V end lost 6 bases, the J end lost 3 bases, and 15 bases lay between the germline ends. CDR3 in amino acids: CASSSGGNNYNEQFF. CDR3 coding DNA: TGTGCCAGCAGCAGCGGAGGAAACAACTACAATGAGCAGTTCTTC.

This clonotype was seen only a few times. The chain recombines TRBV3-1 with TRBJ1-1; the D is unclear. Between the trimmed V and J ends, which lost 0 bases and 4 bases, there was a span of 9 bases. Germline V gene data show CDR1 as LGHDT and CDR2 as YNNKEL (reference sequence). This CDR3 spans 14 amino acids. CDR3 bases: TGTGCCAGCAGCCAAGATGGCTTCCTCACTGAAGCTTTCTTT. This encodes CASSQDGFLTEAFF.

This clonotype showed up just a few times. This rearrangement joins TRBV13 to TRBJ1-4; 9 nucleotides align to TRBD1. The V segment lost 4 bases and the J segment 6 bases; nucleotides outside the gene matches: 6. Germline V CDR1 and CDR2: PRHDT, FYEKMQ (reference sequence). The CDR3 consists of 15 residues. CDR3 loop: CASSSTGGGDEKLFF. The CDR3 DNA is TGTGCCAGCAGCTCCACAGGGGGCGGAGATGAAAAACTGTTTTTT.

Details on this clonotype: The junction does not match germline at one end; this may be a read error. CDR3 in DNA: TGTGCCGGCAGCGCACTAGCGGGACCTTCCTACAATGAGCAGTTCTTC. The encoded protein is CAGSALAGPSYNEQFF. The chain couples TRBV9 to TRBJ2-1, with TRBD2 matching 10 bases. The CDR3 is made up of 16 amino acids. Germline V lookup: CDR1 SGDLS, CDR2 YYNGEE.

This clonotype was seen more than once but under ten times. The rearrangement links TRBV7-6 to TRBJ1-4, with 7 bases lining up with TRBD1. The CDR3 has 15 residues. Germline loops: CDR1 SGHVS, CDR2 FNYEAQ. With V trimmed by 4 bases and J by 4 bases, 6 bases remained unmatched. The chain's CDR3 is CASSSGQAHNEKLFF. The CDR3 DNA reads TGTGCCAGCAGCTCCGGACAGGCACATAATGAAAAACTGTTTTTT.

In its sample, this clonotype was seen a few times. The CDR3 protein is CASSHDGSSYNEQFF. The CDR3 DNA follows: TGCGCCAGCAGCCATGACGGGAGCTCCTACAATGAGCAGTTCTTC. This chain joins TRBV4-3 and TRBJ2-1; a weak D match, TRBD2 (6 bases). The CDR3 has 15 residues. CDR1 and CDR2 from the germline V gene are LGHNA and YSLEER. Trimming shortened V by 3 bases and J by 0 bases, and 9 bases separated the two germline ends.

The sample holds a few counts of this clonotype. The genes are TRBV6-2 or TRBV6-3 and TRBJ2-1, with D possibly being TRBD1 (6 bases). Germline V gene lookup returns CDR1 MNHEY and CDR2 SVGEGT. This CDR3 spans 13 amino acids. Trimming took 11 bases from V and 10 from J, leaving 21 bases between them. CDR3 sequence: CAGARQVSGEQFF. DNA of the CDR3: TGTGCCGGCGCCCGACAGGTCTCTGGGGAGCAGTTCTTC.

The chain combines TRBV5-1 with TRBJ2-7; D not resolved. V lost 5 bases and J lost 3, with 18 bases in between. This CDR3 is 15 amino acids long. Germline-derived CDR1 and CDR2 are SGHRS and YFSETQ. In DNA, the CDR3 is TGCGCCAGCAGGGTGTTCGCGCGGATAGACTACGAGCAGTACTTC. Protein sequence: CASRVFARIDYEQYF.

The chain is built from TRBV29-1 and TRBJ2-5; D unresolved. The J call may be faulty, since TRBJ2-7 better matches the DNA end. CDR3 size: 12 residues. CDR1 is SQVTM, CDR2 ANQGSEA, per germline. The CDR3 DNA follows: TGCAGCGTCGAAATAAATGTCTACGAGCAGTACTTC. It translates to CSVEINVYEQYF.

The chain is built from TRBV27 and TRBJ2-7, with D possibly matching TRBD1 (6 bases). The CDR3 runs to 13 residues. V shed 5 bases and J shed 4 bases, with 12 bases lying between them. Germline CDR1 MNHEY, CDR2 SMNVEV (reference sequence). The CDR3: CASSPHQGYEQYF. The CDR3 region has the DNA TGTGCCAGCAGTCCACACCAGGGGTACGAGCAGTACTTC.

The chain recombines TRBV7-2 with TRBJ2-5; D is ambiguous. Germline loops: CDR1 SGHTA, CDR2 FQGNSA. CDR3 size: 13 residues. With 5 bases removed from V and 4 bases from J, the gap between germline ends came to 11 bases. The CDR3 loop reads CASSVGPSETQYF. The DNA of the CDR3 is TGTGCCAGCAGCGTAGGACCCTCAGAGACCCAGTACTTC.

This clonotype showed up just a few times. The J gene is TRBJ2-1, the V gene TRBV6-2 or TRBV6-3, with TRBD2 identical over 10 bases. This CDR3 has 13 residues. V dropped 6 bases and J dropped 7; count of bases not matched to a gene: 3. Germline loops: CDR1 MNHEY, CDR2 SVGEGT. The CDR3, as DNA: TGTGCCAGCAGGGGACTAGCGCAGAATGAGCAGTTCTTC. This sequence encodes CASRGLAQNEQFF.

This clonotype occurred a few times. The V gene is TRBV29-1, the J gene TRBJ1-2; 7 nucleotides agree with TRBD1. The germline CDR1 and CDR2 sequences are SQVTM and ANQGSEA. The trim removed 6 bases at V and 4 bases at J, leaving 5 bases unmatched. This CDR3 spans 12 amino acids. CDR3 DNA: TGCAGCGTCCGACAGGGCATCTATGGCTACACCTTC. Amino acids: CSVRQGIYGYTF.

The sample holds a few counts of this clonotype. V and J are TRBV3-1 and TRBJ2-1, with a possible D match to TRBD1 (6 bases). The J call is doubtful: the DNA matches TRBJ2-7 better. This CDR3 has 15 residues. Germline CDR1 reads LGHDT; CDR2 reads YNNKEL (reference sequence). The DNA of the CDR3 is TGTGCCAGCAGCCCTACCCGGACAGTCAACTACGAGCAGTACTTC. Residues: CASSPTRTVNYEQYF.

This chain links TRBV20-1 with TRBJ1-5, with 8 bases aligning to TRBD1. CDR3 size: 15 residues. Trimming took 0 bases from V and 4 from J; bases not matched to a gene: 5. Germline V gene sequence: CDR1 DFQATT, CDR2 SNEGSKA (reference sequence). The DNA for the CDR3 is TGCAGTGCTAGAGATCGACAGGGGACTAATCAGCCCCAGCATTTT. It translates to CSARDRQGTNQPQHF.

As concerns this clonotype: One junction end disagrees with the germline gene, perhaps due to a read error. The V gene is TRBV7-2, the J gene TRBJ2-5, with TRBD1 identical over 10 bases. CDR1 is SGHTA and CDR2 is FQGNSA in the germline V gene. This CDR3 comprises 13 residues. CDR3 sequence: CASAGQGQGTQYF. The CDR3 DNA reads as TGTGCCAGCGCGGGACAGGGGCAAGGGACCCAGTACTTC. Full variable domain (outside the CDR3, taken from reference TRBV7-2 and TRBJ2-5): GAGVSQSPSNKVTEKGKDVELRCDPISGHTALYWYRQSLGQGLEFLIYFQGNSAPDKSGLPSDRFSAERTGGSVSTLTIQRTQQEDSAVYLCASAGQGQGTQYFGPGTRLLVL.

The rearrangement uses TRBV9 and TRBJ2-3; 10 bases align to TRBD2. CDR1 is SGDLS, CDR2 YYNGEE, per germline. Losses at the gene ends were 0 bases for V and 5 bases for J; bases not matched to a gene: 9. This CDR3 is built from 17 residues. This chain's CDR3 is CASSVAGSGRRGDTQYF. Here the CDR3 DNA reads TGTGCCAGCAGCGTAGCGGGTAGCGGGAGGCGGGGAGATACGCAGTATTTT.

This chain connects TRBV12-3 or TRBV12-4 to TRBJ2-3; 9 nucleotides match TRBD2. With V trimmed by 4 bases and J by 1 base, 6 bases remained unmatched. The CDR3 is 16 residues long. The CDR3 here is CASSSSGMTGTDTQYF. CDR3 nucleotide sequence: TGTGCCAGCAGTTCTAGCGGGATGACTGGCACAGATACGCAGTATTTT.

There are a few counts of this clonotype. The rearrangement links TRBV7-6 to TRBJ2-5, with 7 nucleotides matching TRBD1. The CDR3 totals 14 residues. The V gene's germline CDR1 is SGHVS and CDR2 FNYEAQ. V was clipped by 5 bases and J by 5 bases; unmatched bases: 8. The CDR3 loop is CASSRGTRGETQYF. In DNA, the CDR3 is TGTGCCAGCAGCCGGGGCACCAGGGGGGAGACCCAGTACTTC.

CDR3 bases: TGTGCCAGCAGCCACCCGGACAGGGGAAGCTACGAGCAGTACTTC. Residues: CASSHPDRGSYEQYF. The V gene is TRBV7-9, the J gene TRBJ2-7, with 9 positions matching TRBD1. V trimming: 5 bases; J trimming: 3 bases; junction bases outside the gene matches: 8. The CDR3 loop spans 15 amino acids. Germline V lookup: CDR1 SEHNR, CDR2 FQNEAQ (reference sequence). Full variable domain (outside the CDR3, taken from reference TRBV7-9 and TRBJ2-7): DTGVSQNPRHKITKRGQNVTFRCDPISEHNRLYWYRQTLGQGPEFLTYFQNEAQLEKSRLLSDRFSAERPKGSFSTLEIQRTEQGDSAMYLCASSHPDRGSYEQYFGPGTRLTVT.

This clonotype was counted between two and nine times. The gene calls are TRBV4-3 and TRBJ1-5; no definite D call. CDR3 length: 15 residues. Trimming pared 3 bases from V and 2 bases from J, leaving 11 bases between. Germline V gene data show CDR1 as LGHNA and CDR2 as YSLEER. The CDR3 spells CASSQEWGGNQPQHF. The CDR3 DNA sequence: TGCGCCAGCAGCCAGGAGTGGGGTGGCAATCAGCCCCAGCATTTT.

V gene TRBV5-1 combines with J gene TRBJ1-4; a possible D gene is TRBD1 (6 bases). The CDR3 sequence is 14 residues long. The V and J ends lost 5 bases and 5 bases respectively, with 13 bases between them. CDR1 is SGHRS and CDR2 is YFSETQ in the germline V gene. CDR3 loop: CASRMPGTNEKLFF. CDR3 bases: TGCGCCAGCAGAATGCCGGGGACAAATGAAAAACTGTTTTTT.

This chain joins TRBV6-2 or TRBV6-3 and TRBJ1-5, with D hard to call. The germline CDR1 and CDR2 sequences are MNHEY and SVGEGT. The V gene lost 6 bases and the J gene lost 2 bases, with 8 bases spanning the gap. CDR3 length equals 13 residues. The CDR3 is CASRQQGNQPQHF. In DNA, the CDR3 is TGTGCCAGCAGACAGCAGGGCAATCAGCCCCAGCATTTT.

V and J are TRBV19 and TRBJ1-5; 8 bases are a match to TRBD1. This CDR3 has 12 residues. Trimming removed 9 bases from V and 7 bases from J; junction bases left unmatched: 5. Germline loops: CDR1 LNHDA, CDR2 SQIVND (reference sequence). The CDR3 DNA follows: TGTGCCAGGCAGGGGGCAAAGCAGCCCCAGCATTTT. Residues: CARQGAKQPQHF.

The chain is built from TRBV7-6 and TRBJ2-1, with TRBD2 identical over 7 bases. J was trimmed by 5 bases and V by 8 bases; bases with no gene match: 9. The germline CDR1 and CDR2 sequences are SGHVS and FNYEAQ. This CDR3 is built from 14 residues. CDR3 nucleotide sequence: TGTGCCAGCGGTGGACTAGTTGGGGACAATGAGCAGTTCTTC. Translating gives CASGGLVGDNEQFF. The variable domain in full, completed from reference TRBV7-6 and TRBJ2-1, reads GAGVSQSPRYKVTKRGQDVALRCDPISGHVSLYWYRQALGQGPEFLTYFNYEAQQDKSGLPNDRFSAERPEGSISTLTIQRTEQRDSAMYRCASGGLVGDNEQFFGPGTRLTVL.

The table lists this clonotype with a count of one. The chain recombines TRBV12-3 or TRBV12-4 with TRBJ1-2; possible D gene TRBD1, 6 bases. V was clipped by 6 bases and J by 5 bases, with 16 bases between them. This CDR3 contains 14 residues. This CDR3 is CASRKSGTFYGYTF. The CDR3 DNA sequence: TGTGCCAGCAGGAAGTCCGGGACATTTTATGGCTACACCTTC.

The rearrangement joins TRBV28 to TRBJ1-2, with unresolved D. Trimming removed 5 bases from V and 8 bases from J, with 18 bases in between. CDR1 is MDHEN, CDR2 SYDVKM, per germline. This CDR3 comprises 14 residues. As DNA, the CDR3 is TGTGCCAGCAGTCCCTCACCATCGCAGGAAGGCTACACCTTC. Translation gives CASSPSPSQEGYTF.